Listed below are T cell receptor beta chains from one sample, sequenced in a study of early stage breast cancer tumors. Some clones are missing from TCRdb's copy, which holds only in-frame ones; the method was immunoSEQ multiplex PCR. The data show 44,000 or so clones, around 83% seen once. Sequencing was performed on blood. These receptors were collected from a person between 45 and 65 years old with breast cancer. Each CDR3 is given with its conserved first and last residue.

J	V	CDR3
TRBJ2-1	TRBV5-1	CASSRSRGVINEQFF
TRBJ2-2	TRBV9	CASSVRGLAGAHTGELFF
TRBJ1-4	TRBV5-1	CASSYQHSGSEKLFF
TRBJ1-1	TRBV5-1	CASRVKGEAFF
TRBJ1-5	TRBV27	CASSGDRGANQPQHF
TRBJ2-3	TRBV5-4	CASSDEARPVDTQYF
TRBJ2-5	TRBV5-1	CASSNLTSGRSETQYF
TRBJ2-5	TRBV7-9	CASSLIAGKGETQYF
TRBJ2-7	TRBV5-1	CASSLGTGGAYEQYF
TRBJ1-6	TRBV7-6	CASSPFEGAPLHF
TRBJ1-1	TRBV5-6	CASTFGGQTEAFF
TRBJ2-7	TRBV6-1	CASSEDLLAESSYEQYF
TRBJ1-1	TRBV30	CAWSVGGHTTEAFF
TRBJ2-1	TRBV7-2	CASSLGQPGQAYNEQFF
TRBJ2-3	TRBV7-2	CASSPRQWGTDTQYF
TRBJ2-7	TRBV6-5	CASSYTLAGGGGGQYF
TRBJ2-7	TRBV19	CASSIEAPSGVSYEQYF
TRBJ1-1	TRBV10-1	CASSESRAREAFF
TRBJ2-4	TRBV5-8	CASSFLGGGGIQYF
TRBJ2-5	TRBV10-2	CASNRQGAQETQYF
TRBJ2-7	TRBV5-1	CASSLEGQGAYEQYF
TRBJ2-3	TRBV28	CASSGLAGDDTQYF
TRBJ2-5	TRBV9	CASSVAPSGRQETQYF
TRBJ2-3	TRBV29-1	CSVPRSPGQGSTDTQYF
TRBJ2-7	TRBV19	CASSIAGGAEAIYEQYF
TRBJ2-3	TRBV7-8	CASSLEGGLADTQYF
TRBJ1-2	TRBV28	CASTPEGALNYGYTF
TRBJ2-1	TRBV27	CASSRGGDRGNEQFF
TRBJ1-1	TRBV28	CASSDGLAEAFF
TRBJ2-5	TRBV4-3	CASSQDRNRGRETQYF
TRBJ1-6	TRBV19	CASSITQGGRSPLHF
TRBJ1-1	TRBV27	CASSVRGDGIEAFF
TRBJ1-1	TRBV27	CASSLSVNTEAFF
TRBJ2-3	TRBV5-6	CASSLTLGGTDTQYF
TRBJ2-3	TRBV4-1	CASSPWEGPRDTQYF
TRBJ2-3	TRBV9	CASSVSERSTDTQYF
TRBJ2-5	TRBV5-8	CASSLRTGAKTQYF
TRBJ1-2	TRBV6-6	CASRSTGNYGYTF
TRBJ1-1	TRBV19	CASSTQGGHTEAFF
TRBJ1-1	TRBV5-1	CASSLQPNTEAFF